This passage covers 27 T cell receptor beta chains from one sample sequenced in a study of beta chain features in type 1 diabetes. Study-wide results and limits: Among patients with Type 1 diabetes, TCRB CDR3s were moderately but significantly shorter in every one of the four CD4+ subsets.

For these TCRs, the target antigens are not known. Expressed TCRB transcripts were sequenced because the entire RNA isolate underwent reverse transcription. TCRdb keeps only in-frame clones here, not all; method: immunoSEQ multiplex PCR. The sample holds 300,000 to 400,000 clones; around a tenth are singletons and the top ten take about 0.6%. Sequencing was carried out using central memory CD4+ T cells from blood. These receptors were taken from a man aged 25-45 years with type 1 diabetes.

V and J are TRBV19 and TRBJ2-3; 9 bases fit TRBD2. V was pared by 3 bases and J by 3 bases, with 4 bases of the junction left unmatched. Germline V gene sequence: CDR1 LNHDA, CDR2 SQIVND (reference sequence). This CDR3 comprises 15 residues. The chain's CDR3 is CASSIPSGRTDTQYF. The CDR3 DNA reads as TGTGCCAGTAGTATCCCCAGCGGGAGGACAGATACGCAGTATTTT.

This clone has just one count. The chain has TRBV9 and TRBJ2-7, with 8 bases that match TRBD1. Germline CDR1 is SGDLS and CDR2 is YYNGEE. This CDR3 has 14 amino acids. The J segment lost 2 bases and the V segment lost 3 bases, leaving 4 bases of the junction unmatched. CDR3 loop: CASSGTGPPYEQYF. The CDR3 DNA is TGTGCCAGCAGCGGGACAGGGCCCCCCTACGAGCAGTACTTC.

The rearrangement uses TRBV6-1 and TRBJ2-5, with 7 bases matching TRBD1. The J call is doubtful: the DNA matches TRBJ2-7 better. CDR3 length equals 13 residues. The germline V gene encodes CDR1 MNHNS and CDR2 SASEGT. CDR3 sequence (DNA): TGTGCCAGCAGTTGGGACAGATCCTACGAGCAGTACTTC. Its protein is CASSWDRSYEQYF.

The chain couples TRBV30 to TRBJ2-7, with 7 bases identical to TRBD1. Looked up from germline, CDR1 is GTSNPN and CDR2 is SVGIG (reference sequence). CDR3 length: 12 residues. Unmatched junction bases numbered 2, after V lost 2 bases and J lost 4 bases. The CDR3, as DNA: TGTGCCTGGAGTAACAGGGGATACGAGCAGTACTTC. This gives the protein CAWSNRGYEQYF.

In this sample, this clone turned up a few times. The chain joins TRBV6-4 to TRBJ2-2; a possible D gene is TRBD1 (6 bases). CDR1 and CDR2 (germline): MRHNA, SNTAGT. Trimming pared 2 bases from V and 5 bases from J, leaving 12 bases between. The CDR3 covers 15 residues. In nucleotides, the CDR3 is TGTGCCAGCAGTGACCAGACAGGTTTAACCGGGGAGCTGTTTTTT. Translated, it gives CASSDQTGLTGELFF.

V is TRBV20-1 and J is TRBJ2-1; no firm D call. Germline loops: CDR1 DFQATT, CDR2 SNEGSKA (reference sequence). The germline V and J ends were trimmed by 4 bases and 5 bases, with 6 bases remaining between them. CDR3 length: 11 amino acids. DNA for the CDR3: TGCAGTGCTAAGGGTAACAATGAGCAGTTCTTC. Translated: CSAKGNNEQFF.

V usage is TRBV4-3 and J usage is TRBJ1-2; weak D call: TRBD1 (6 bases). CDR3 length equals 16 residues. Trimming took off 0 bases at V and 8 bases at J, with 19 bases between the two ends. Germline V gene lookup returns CDR1 LGHNA and CDR2 YSLEER. CDR3 amino acids: CASSQETVVTGRGYTF. CDR3 nucleotides: TGCGCCAGCAGCCAAGAAACAGTTGTGACAGGCAGAGGCTACACCTTC.

The rearrangement joins TRBV27 to TRBJ1-2; TRBD1 might be the D (5 bases). CDR1 and CDR2 (germline): MNHEY, SMNVEV (reference sequence). The CDR3 spans 13 residues. The V end lost 4 bases, the J end lost 4 bases, and 10 bases lay between the germline ends. The CDR3 spells CASSSTAAYGYTF. CDR3 DNA sequence: TGTGCCAGCAGTTCGACAGCAGCCTATGGCTACACCTTC.

This clone was observed many times. This chain joins TRBV5-4 and TRBJ1-5; a weak D match, TRBD1 (5 bases). The CDR3 spans 15 residues. Looked up from germline, CDR1 is SGHNT and CDR2 is YYREEE (reference sequence). Trimming pared 4 bases from V and 2 bases from J, leaving 13 bases between. CDR3 loop: CASSRGWSGNQPQHF. CDR3 DNA: TGTGCCAGCAGCCGGGGGTGGAGTGGCAATCAGCCCCAGCATTTT.

The DNA for the CDR3 is TGTGCCAGCAGCTTTCGGATTCAAGAGACCCAGTACTTC. Residues: CASSFRIQETQYF. The rearrangement joins TRBV5-5 to TRBJ2-5; D remains ambiguous. CDR3 length: 13 amino acids. The germline V gene has CDR1 SGHKS and CDR2 YYEKEE (reference sequence). Trimming shortened V by 2 bases and J by 2 bases, and 7 bases separated the two germline ends. Together with reference TRBV5-5 and TRBJ2-5, the CDR3 gives the full variable domain: DAGVTQSPTHLIKTRGQQVTLRCSPISGHKSVSWYQQVLGQGPQFIFQYYEKEERGRGNFPDRFSARQFPNYSSELNVNALLLGDSALYLCASSFRIQETQYFGPGTRLLVL.

This clone was observed a handful of times. The V call is TRBV9, the J call TRBJ2-5, with 11 nucleotides matching TRBD1. The germline V gene encodes CDR1 SGDLS and CDR2 YYNGEE. J lost 3 bases, V lost 0 bases, and 1 base had no gene match. The CDR3 is 15 amino acids. The DNA of the CDR3 is TGTGCCAGCAGCGTAGTGGGACAGGGGGAAGAGACCCAGTACTTC. Translating gives CASSVVGQGEETQYF.

This clone was counted only a few times. The chain has TRBV7-3 and TRBJ1-5; 9 bases fit TRBD1. V shed 6 bases, J shed 5 bases, and the junction held 8 bases outside the gene matches. This CDR3 is 15 amino acids long. CDR1 is SGHTA, CDR2 FQGTGA, per germline. Here the CDR3 reads CASSRTGGGDQPQHF. As DNA, the CDR3 is TGTGCCAGCAGTCGAACAGGGGGCGGAGATCAGCCCCAGCATTTT.

Only a few counts were recorded for this clone. CDR3 sequence reads: CASSLAGLAGGLNTGELFF. CDR3 nucleotides: TGCGCCAGCAGCTTGGCAGGGCTAGCGGGAGGGCTGAACACCGGGGAGCTGTTTTTT. The chain recombines TRBV5-1 with TRBJ2-2; 12 bases are a match to TRBD2. This CDR3 has 19 residues. Trimming took 0 bases from V and 1 from J; bases not matched to a gene: 7. CDR1 is SGHRS, CDR2 YFSETQ, per germline.

V gene TRBV6-5 combines with J gene TRBJ2-1, with TRBD1 matching over 7 bases. CDR1 and CDR2 (germline): MNHEY, SVGAGI. The CDR3 length is 15 residues. Trimming removed 7 bases from V and 1 base from J; junction bases left unmatched: 7. DNA for the CDR3: TGTGCCAGCACCCATTCGGGACAGTCCTACAATGAGCAGTTCTTC. This gives the protein CASTHSGQSYNEQFF.

This chain links TRBV21-1 with TRBJ1-4; TRBD1 is taken as the D call from the table, unchecked against the DNA. TRBV21-1 is shown as a pseudogene. The CDR3 is made up of 15 amino acids. CDR3 coding DNA: TGTGCCAGCAGTCAGCCGGGACAGATTAATGAAAAACTGTTTTTT. It encodes CASSQPGQINEKLFF.

This clone was counted only a few times. The chain uses TRBV7-2 and TRBJ2-1, with 9 positions matching TRBD1. CDR3 length: 17 amino acids. With V trimmed by 2 bases and J by 6 bases, 11 bases remained unmatched. From germline, CDR1 is SGHTA and CDR2 FQGNSA. CDR3 coding DNA: TGTGCCAGCAGCTTAATGTTCGGGACAGGGATCGGCAATGAGCAGTTCTTC. This translates into CASSLMFGTGIGNEQFF.

The gene calls are TRBV5-1 and TRBJ1-1; no clear D. The V and J ends lost 5 bases and 3 bases respectively, with 14 bases between them. Germline CDR1 SGHRS, CDR2 YFSETQ. There are 14 residues in the CDR3. CDR3: CASRFRVGDTEAFF. CDR3 nucleotides: TGCGCCAGCAGATTTAGGGTCGGGGACACTGAAGCTTTCTTT.

Ten or more counts support this clone. The V gene is TRBV7-9, the J gene TRBJ2-3; either TRBD1 or TRBD2 may fit D (5 bases each). Trimming stripped 4 bases from V and 2 bases from J, with 16 bases between. The length of the CDR3 is 16 residues. Germline V CDR1 and CDR2: SEHNR, FQNEAQ (reference sequence). In DNA, the CDR3 is TGTGCCAGCAGCTACGGGACGGGCCCTTTCACAGATACGCAGTATTTT. It yields the protein CASSYGTGPFTDTQYF.

This clone was observed a few times. This specimen includes other DNA sequences encoding the same CDR3. The rearrangement uses TRBV28 and TRBJ1-1; 8 bases line up with TRBD1. Germline CDR1 reads MDHEN; CDR2 reads SYDVKM. V gave up 4 bases and J gave up 2 bases; unmatched junction bases: 3. The CDR3 loop spans 14 amino acids. The CDR3 nucleotides are TGTGCCAGCAGTTCTGGACAGGGAAACACTGAAGCTTTCTTT. Translation gives CASSSGQGNTEAFF.

The J gene is TRBJ2-3, the V gene TRBV7-2; D gene uncertain. CDR1 SGHTA and CDR2 FQGNSA come from the germline V gene. V lost 7 bases and J lost 5, with 10 bases in between. The CDR3 extends over 12 amino acids. CDR3 in DNA: TGTGCCAGCAACTACCATAAAGATACGCAGTATTTT. Its translation: CASNYHKDTQYF.

This clone was detected only a few times. J is TRBJ1-1 and V is TRBV28; D may be TRBD1 (5 bases). The CDR3 covers 13 residues. Germline CDR1 is MDHEN and CDR2 is SYDVKM. V was cut by 7 bases and J by 8 bases, with 17 bases left in between. CDR3 amino acids: CASTNQMTAEAFF. The CDR3 coding sequence is TGTGCCAGCACCAACCAAATGACAGCAGAAGCTTTCTTT. Drawing the rest from reference TRBV28 and TRBJ1-1, the complete variable domain is DVKVTQSSRYLVKRTGEKVFLECVQDMDHENMFWYRQDPGLGLRLIYFSYDVKMKEKGDIPEGYSVSREKKERFSLILESASTNQTSMYLCASTNQMTAEAFFGQGTRLTVV.

Turning to this clone: Other nucleotide sequences in the sample specify the same CDR3. The chain recombines TRBV7-2 with TRBJ1-1, with D hard to call. The CDR3 has 14 residues. V was clipped by 2 bases and J by 1 base, with 8 bases between them. Germline CDR1 reads SGHTA; CDR2 reads FQGNSA. Here the CDR3 reads CASSLRRGNTEAFF. In DNA form, the CDR3 reads TGTGCCAGCAGCTTACGACGGGGGAACACTGAAGCTTTCTTT.

This clone occurred a few times. At one boundary the junction diverges from the germline segment, which might be a read error. The CDR3 DNA reads TGTGCCAGCAGTTACTCGAGGTCCTCCTACGAGCAGTACTTC. As protein: CASSYSRSSYEQYF. The chain recombines TRBV10-3 with TRBJ2-7; D ambiguous. Germline CDR1 and CDR2: ENHRY and SYGVKD. This CDR3 spans 14 amino acids.

This clone was recorded many times. The chain employs TRBV11-2 and TRBJ2-3; D is perhaps TRBD1 (7 bases). Trimming shortened V by 7 bases and J by 2 bases, and 22 bases separated the two germline ends. The CDR3 contains 17 residues. CDR1 and CDR2 from the germline V gene are SGHAT and FQNNGV. The CDR3 sequence is CASTPGGWGRATDTQYF. The CDR3 DNA follows: TGTGCCAGCACCCCAGGGGGGTGGGGCAGGGCCACAGATACGCAGTATTTT.

This clone was detected only a few times. The V gene is TRBV6-5, the J gene TRBJ1-1, with a weak D call TRBD1 (5 bases). Germline V gives CDR1 MNHEY, CDR2 SVGAGI. There are 16 residues in the CDR3. V was cut by 4 bases and J by 0 bases, with 15 bases left in between. CDR3 sequence reads: CASSSPAGGMNTEAFF. The CDR3 nucleotides are TGTGCCAGCAGTTCTCCCGCTGGGGGGATGAACACTGAAGCTTTCTTT.

The gene calls are TRBV5-4 and TRBJ2-1; 9 bases agree with TRBD1. Trimming cost V 4 bases and J 6 bases; bases outside gene matches: 5. Per the germline V gene, CDR1 is SGHNT and CDR2 is YYREEE (reference sequence). This CDR3 is 14 amino acids long. CDR3 nucleotides: TGTGCCAGCAGCCCACGGACAGGGGTCAATGAGCAGTTCTTC. The encoded protein is CASSPRTGVNEQFF.

The rearrangement uses TRBV11-1 and TRBJ2-4; D gene uncertain. CDR1 is SGHAT and CDR2 is FQDESV in the germline V gene (reference sequence). The CDR3 is 14 amino acids. Trimming took 2 bases from V and 1 from J, leaving 6 bases between them. The CDR3 coding sequence is TGTGCCAGCAGCTTATCCCCGGCCAAAAACATTCAGTACTTC. As protein: CASSLSPAKNIQYF.